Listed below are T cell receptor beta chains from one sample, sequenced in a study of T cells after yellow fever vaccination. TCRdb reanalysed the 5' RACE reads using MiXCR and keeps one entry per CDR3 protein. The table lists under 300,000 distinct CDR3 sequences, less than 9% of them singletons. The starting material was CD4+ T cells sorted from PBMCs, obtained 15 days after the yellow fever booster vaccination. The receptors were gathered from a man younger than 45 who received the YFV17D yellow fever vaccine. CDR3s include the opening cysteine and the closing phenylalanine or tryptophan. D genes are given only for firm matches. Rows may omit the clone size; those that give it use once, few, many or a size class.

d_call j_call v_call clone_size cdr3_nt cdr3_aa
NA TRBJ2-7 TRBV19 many TGTGCCAGTAGGAGGGGACCCGGCTGGGAGCAGTACTTC CASRRGPGWEQYF
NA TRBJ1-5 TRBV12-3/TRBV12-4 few TGTGCCAGCAGTCCACGAGGGGGGGGTATGAGCAATCAGCCCCAGCATTTT CASSPRGGGMSNQPQHF
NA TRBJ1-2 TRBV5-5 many TGTGCCAGCACCAAAGGTGAACGTTGGGGCTACACCTTC CASTKGERWGYTF
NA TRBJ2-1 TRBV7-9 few TGTGCCAGCAGTTATACCGTCTACAATGAGCAGTTCTTC CASSYTVYNEQFF
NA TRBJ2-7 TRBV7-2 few TGTGCCAGCAGACCACATGGGCGGGAAAGTGAGCAGTACTTC CASRPHGRESEQYF
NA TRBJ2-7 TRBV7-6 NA TGTGCCAGCAGCTCCGGGCCTTGGGACGAGCAGTACTTC CASSSGPWDEQYF
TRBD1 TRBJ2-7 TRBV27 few TGTGCCAGCAGCTCAGGGGGACAGGTCTCCTACGAGCAGTACTTC CASSSGGQVSYEQYF
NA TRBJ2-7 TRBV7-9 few TGTGCCAGCAGCTTAAGTAGGGAGGCGCAGTACTTC CASSLSREAQYF
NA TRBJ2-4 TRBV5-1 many TGCGCCAGCAGCCTTAACGTTGCGCCAAATAACATTCAGTACTTC CASSLNVAPNNIQYF
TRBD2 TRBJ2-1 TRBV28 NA TGTGCCAGCGGTACTAGCGGGTTTAATGAGCAGTTCTTC CASGTSGFNEQFF
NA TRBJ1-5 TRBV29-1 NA TGCAGCGTTGCGGTGGGGGGCGCCGGCAATCAGCCCCAGCATTTT CSVAVGGAGNQPQHF
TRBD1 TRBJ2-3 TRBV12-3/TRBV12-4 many TGTGCCAGCAATCCGACAGGGAAGGGCACAGATACGCAGTATTTT CASNPTGKGTDTQYF
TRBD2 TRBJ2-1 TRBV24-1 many TGTGCCACCAGTCAAGGTGGGACTAGTGAATCGCAGTTCTTC CATSQGGTSESQFF
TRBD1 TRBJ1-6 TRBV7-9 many TGTGCCACGAACGACAGGGCTGATTCACCCCTCCACTTT CATNDRADSPLHF
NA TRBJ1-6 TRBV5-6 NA TGTGCCAGCAGCTTGGGGCGCGAGGCTGGGTTTAATTCACCCCTCCACTTT CASSLGREAGFNSPLHF
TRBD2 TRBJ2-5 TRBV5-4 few TGTGCCAGCAGCTTGAAGACTAGCGGCCAAGAGACCCAGTACTTC CASSLKTSGQETQYF
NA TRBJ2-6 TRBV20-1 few TGCAGTACGCCGACAGCAAAGCCTTCTGGGGCCAACGTCCTGACTTTC CSTPTAKPSGANVLTF
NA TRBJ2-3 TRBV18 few TGTGCCAGCTCATCTAGCGTGTCCACAGATACGCAGTATTTT CASSSSVSTDTQYF
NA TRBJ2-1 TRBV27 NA TGTGCCAGCAGTTTATTTACGGGAGTGAAGAAAAACAATGAGCAGTTCTTC CASSLFTGVKKNNEQFF
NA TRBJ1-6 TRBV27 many TGTGCCAGCAGAAAGGACGTGGGGAATTCACCCCTCCACTTT CASRKDVGNSPLHF
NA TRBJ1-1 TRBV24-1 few TGTGCCACCAGTGATTTAGCGGTGCTTGGCACTGAAGCTTTCTTT CATSDLAVLGTEAFF
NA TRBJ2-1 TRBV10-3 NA TGTGCCACCAGTAAAATGAACTCCTACAATGAGCAGTTCTTC CATSKMNSYNEQFF
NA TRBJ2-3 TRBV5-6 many TGTGCCAGCAGCTTGGTCTTTGGTGGACGCACAGATACGCAGTATTTT CASSLVFGGRTDTQYF
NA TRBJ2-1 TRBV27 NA TGTGCCAGCAAAGCAGGCAGCTACAATGAGCAGTTCTTC CASKAGSYNEQFF
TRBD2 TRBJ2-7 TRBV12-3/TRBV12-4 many TGTGCCAGCAGTTTAGGCGGGAGCTCCTACGAGCAGTACTTC CASSLGGSSYEQYF
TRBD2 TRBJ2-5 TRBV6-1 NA TGTGCCAGCAGAAGCGGGAGCTTTGTCGAGACCCAGTACTTC CASRSGSFVETQYF
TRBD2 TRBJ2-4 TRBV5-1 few TGCGCCAGCAGCTCTGCCGGGACTAGGGGAAACATTCAGTACTTC CASSSAGTRGNIQYF
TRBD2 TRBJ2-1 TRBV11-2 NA TGTGCCAGCAGCCTAGGTTTTTGGCTAGCGGGGAAAGGCGCCAGGGGCAATGAGCAGTTCTTC CASSLGFWLAGKGARGNEQFF
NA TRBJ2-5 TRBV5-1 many TGCGCCAGCAGCCCTCAGCAAGTTGAGACCCAGTACTTC CASSPQQVETQYF
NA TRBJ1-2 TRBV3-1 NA TGTGCCAGCAGCCAAGGACAGGATTATGGCTACACCTTC CASSQGQDYGYTF
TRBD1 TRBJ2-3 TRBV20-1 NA TGCAGTGGTCCTCTGAGGGACAGGGGGCGTGGCGGACCCACAGATACGCAGTATTTT CSGPLRDRGRGGPTDTQYF
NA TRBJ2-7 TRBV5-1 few TGCGCCAGCAGCTTGATTGGCGGTAGGGGGTACGAGCAGTACTTC CASSLIGGRGYEQYF
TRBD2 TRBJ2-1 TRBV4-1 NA TGCGCCAGCAGCCAGACGGCTGCACGGGAGGCCCTTAGCTCCTACAATGAGCAGTTCTTC CASSQTAAREALSSYNEQFF
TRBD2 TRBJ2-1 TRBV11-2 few TGTGCCAGCAGCTTAGAGTGGAGCGGGGGCAGGTTCTTC CASSLEWSGGRFF
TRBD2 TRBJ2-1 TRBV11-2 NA TGTGCCAGCAGCTCCACGAGTAGCGGGAGGGCCTTTTCCAATAATGAGCAGTTCTTC CASSSTSSGRAFSNNEQFF
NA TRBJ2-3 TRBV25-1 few TGTGCCAGCAGTGAGAGTGAAAGGCTTATTGCAGATACGCAGTATTTT CASSESERLIADTQYF
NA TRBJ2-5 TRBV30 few TGTGCCTCTAAGGGATCTGTGACCCAGTACTTC CASKGSVTQYF
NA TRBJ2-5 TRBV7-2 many TGTGCCAGCAGCTTGGGCGGGATACAAGAGACCCAGTACTTC CASSLGGIQETQYF
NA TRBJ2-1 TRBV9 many TGTGCCAGCAGCGGCAACTACAATGAGCAGTTCTTC CASSGNYNEQFF
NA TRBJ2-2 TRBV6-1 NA TGTGCCAGCAGAGCCCAGGTGGAGGGTAACACCGGGGAGCTGTTTTTT CASRAQVEGNTGELFF
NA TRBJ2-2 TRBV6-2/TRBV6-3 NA TGTGCCAGCCTGACAGCAGCGAACACCGGGGAGCTGTTTTTT CASLTAANTGELFF
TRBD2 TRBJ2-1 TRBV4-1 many TGCGCCAGCAGCCAAGTAGCGGGAGTACGGGAGCAGTTCTTC CASSQVAGVREQFF
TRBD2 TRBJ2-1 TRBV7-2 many TGTGCCAGCAGCCCACCCGGACTAGATGAGCAGTTCTTC CASSPPGLDEQFF
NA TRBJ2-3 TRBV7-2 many TGTGCCAGCAGGAGAGGAGATACGCAGTATTTT CASRRGDTQYF
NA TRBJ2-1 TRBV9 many TGTGCCAGCAGTTCAGACGGGGGTGAGCAGTTCTTC CASSSDGGEQFF
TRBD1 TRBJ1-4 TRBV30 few TGTGCCTGGAGGCTACAGGGGTTTGATGAAAAACTGTTTTTT CAWRLQGFDEKLFF
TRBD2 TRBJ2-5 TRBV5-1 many TGCGCCAGCAGCTTGGCCCACTCTAGCGGGAGTGGTGAGACCCAGTACTTC CASSLAHSSGSGETQYF
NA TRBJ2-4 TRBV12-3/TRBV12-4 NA TGTGCCAGCAGTCTGGGGCGACTGGGCATTCAGTACTTC CASSLGRLGIQYF
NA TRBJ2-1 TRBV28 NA TGTGCCAGCGTGGACCTCAATGAGCAGTTCTTC CASVDLNEQFF
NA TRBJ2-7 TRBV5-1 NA TGCGCCAGCAGCTTCCCGGGGCCCCGATCTTTC CASSFPGPRSF
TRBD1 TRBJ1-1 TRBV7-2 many TGTGCCAGCAGCTTCGGGACAGGGAGGTTGAACACTGAAGCTTTCTTT CASSFGTGRLNTEAFF